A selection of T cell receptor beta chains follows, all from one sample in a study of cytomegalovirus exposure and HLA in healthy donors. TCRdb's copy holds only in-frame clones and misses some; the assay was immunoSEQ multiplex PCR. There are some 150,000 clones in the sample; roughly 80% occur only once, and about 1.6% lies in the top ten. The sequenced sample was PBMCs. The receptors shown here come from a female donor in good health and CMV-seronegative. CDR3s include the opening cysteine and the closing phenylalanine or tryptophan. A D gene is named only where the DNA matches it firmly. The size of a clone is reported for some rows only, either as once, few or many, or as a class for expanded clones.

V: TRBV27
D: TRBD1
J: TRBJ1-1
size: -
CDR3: CASSYGQGVINTEAFF
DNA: TGTGCCAGCAGCTACGGACAGGGGGTCATCAACACTGAAGCTTTCTTT

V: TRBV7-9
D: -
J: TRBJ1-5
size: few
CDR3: CASSLDIHQPQHF
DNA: TGTGCCAGCAGCTTAGATATTCATCAGCCCCAGCATTTT

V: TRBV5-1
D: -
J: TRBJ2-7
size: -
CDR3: CASSFQGGSEQYF
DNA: TGCGCCAGCAGCTTCCAGGGCGGTTCCGAGCAGTACTTC

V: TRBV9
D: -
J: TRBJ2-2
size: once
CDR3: CASSPTIANTGELFF
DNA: TGTGCCAGCAGCCCCACCATAGCGAATACCGGGGAGCTGTTTTTT

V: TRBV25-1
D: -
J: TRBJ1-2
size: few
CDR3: CASSERSQFYGYTF
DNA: TGTGCCAGCAGTGAACGGTCACAGTTCTATGGCTACACCTTC

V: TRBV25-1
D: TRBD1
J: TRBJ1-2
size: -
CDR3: CASSEGQRINYGYTF
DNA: TGTGCCAGCAGTGAGGGACAGAGGATTAACTATGGCTACACCTTC

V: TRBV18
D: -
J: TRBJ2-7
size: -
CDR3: CASLQAAEQYF
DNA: TGTGCCAGCCTTCAAGCGGCCGAGCAGTACTTC

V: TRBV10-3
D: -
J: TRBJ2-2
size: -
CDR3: CAIKQREDGELFF
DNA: TGTGCCATCAAACAGAGGGAGGACGGGGAGCTGTTTTTT

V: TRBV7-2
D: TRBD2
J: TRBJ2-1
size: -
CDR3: CASTLAGDPHNEQFF
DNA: TGTGCCAGCACCCTAGCGGGAGATCCTCACAATGAGCAGTTCTTC

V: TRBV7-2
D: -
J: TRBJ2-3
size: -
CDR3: CASSWTDTDTQYF
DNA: TGTGCCAGCAGCTGGACAGACACAGATACGCAGTATTTT

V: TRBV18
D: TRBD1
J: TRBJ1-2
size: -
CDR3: CASSPTGKWYGYTF
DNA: TGTGCCAGCTCACCGACAGGGAAGTGGTATGGCTACACCTTC

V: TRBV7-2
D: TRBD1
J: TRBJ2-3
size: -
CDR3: CASSQSRDRGITDTQYF
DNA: TGTGCCAGCAGCCAAAGTCGGGACAGGGGTATAACAGATACGCAGTATTTT

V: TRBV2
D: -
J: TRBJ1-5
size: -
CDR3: CASSEEEGTDQPQHF
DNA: TGTGCCAGCAGTGAAGAGGAGGGGACCGATCAGCCCCAGCATTTT

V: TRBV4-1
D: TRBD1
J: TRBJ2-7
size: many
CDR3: CASSQAGQGTYEQYF
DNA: TGCGCCAGCAGCCAAGCTGGACAGGGGACCTACGAGCAGTACTTC

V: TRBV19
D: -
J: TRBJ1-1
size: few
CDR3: CASSIGGFNTEAFF
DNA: TGTGCCAGTAGTATAGGAGGATTTAACACTGAAGCTTTCTTT

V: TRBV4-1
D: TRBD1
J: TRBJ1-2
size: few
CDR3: CASNLDRDYGYTF
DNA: TGCGCCAGCAACCTGGACAGGGACTATGGCTACACCTTC

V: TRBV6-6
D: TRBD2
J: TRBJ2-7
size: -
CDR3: CASSYSTSGVGEQYF
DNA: TGTGCCAGCAGTTACTCCACTAGCGGGGTGGGGGAGCAGTACTTC

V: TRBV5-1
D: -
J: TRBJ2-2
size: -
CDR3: CASSLAVGGTGELFF
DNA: TGCGCCAGCAGCTTGGCCGTAGGGGGCACCGGGGAGCTGTTTTTT

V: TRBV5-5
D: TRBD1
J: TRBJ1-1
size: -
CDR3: CASSLQGRRTEAFF
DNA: TGTGCCAGCAGCTTACAGGGGCGGAGGACTGAAGCTTTCTTT

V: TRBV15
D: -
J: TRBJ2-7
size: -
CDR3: CATSSYNEQYF
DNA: TGTGCCACCAGCAGCTATAACGAGCAGTACTTC

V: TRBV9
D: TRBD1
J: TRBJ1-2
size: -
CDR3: CASSVGGGQGKENYGYTF
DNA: TGTGCCAGCAGCGTAGGAGGGGGACAGGGGAAAGAGAACTATGGCTACACCTTC

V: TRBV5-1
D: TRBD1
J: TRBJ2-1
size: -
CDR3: CASSSQGATYNEQFF
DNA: TGCGCCAGCAGCTCCCAGGGGGCTACCTACAATGAGCAGTTCTTC

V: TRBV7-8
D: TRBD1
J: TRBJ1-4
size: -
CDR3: CASSSTGGNEKLFF
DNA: TGTGCCAGCAGCTCTACAGGGGGTAATGAAAAACTGTTTTTT

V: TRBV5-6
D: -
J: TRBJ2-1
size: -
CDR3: CASSLYRVPHEQFF
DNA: TGTGCCAGCAGCTTGTATCGCGTCCCTCATGAGCAGTTCTTC

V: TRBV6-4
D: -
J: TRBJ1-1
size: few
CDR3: CASSLTGNTEAFF
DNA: TGTGCCAGCAGCCTTACTGGGAACACTGAAGCTTTCTTT

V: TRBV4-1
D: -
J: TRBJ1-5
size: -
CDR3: CASSQPRGTNQPQHF
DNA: TGCGCCAGCAGCCAACCCCGGGGTACCAATCAGCCCCAGCATTTT

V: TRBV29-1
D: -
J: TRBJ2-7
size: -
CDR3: CSVSAGAYEQYF
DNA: TGCAGCGTTAGCGCAGGGGCCTACGAGCAGTACTTC

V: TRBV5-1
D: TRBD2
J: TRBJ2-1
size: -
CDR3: CASSLGTGGRGLAGNNEQFF
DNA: TGCGCCAGCAGCCTAGGGACAGGGGGAAGGGGACTAGCGGGGAACAATGAGCAGTTCTTC

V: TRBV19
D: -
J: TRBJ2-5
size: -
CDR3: CASSMPIESGTQYF
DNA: TGTGCCAGTAGTATGCCAATCGAGTCGGGGACCCAGTACTTC

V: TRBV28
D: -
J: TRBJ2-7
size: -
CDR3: CASSPTLDRRAFSAYEQYF
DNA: TGTGCCAGCAGTCCTACACTGGACAGGAGGGCCTTCTCCGCCTACGAGCAGTACTTC

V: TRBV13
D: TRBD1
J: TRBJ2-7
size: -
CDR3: CASSLTPGQGVSEQYF
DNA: TGTGCCAGCAGCTTAACCCCGGGACAGGGGGTAAGCGAGCAGTACTTC